This record covers a single T cell receptor (beta chain). Profiled with immunoSEQ multiplex PCR; TCRdb holds only in-frame clones, not every one. The sample records about 160,000 clones, about 80% being singletons. The entry originates in a study of blood T cell repertoires in COVID-19. Study information: From the United States, Italy and Spain came samples of acute and convalescent COVID-19. T cells, B-cell-depleted T cells, or PBMCs provided the cDNA or gDNA that served as material.

Participants came from some 23 US areas, aged about 18 to 95 years. Cohort allocation depended upon clinical history that participants reported. Sequenced input: PBMCs or T cells enriched from blood (not recorded which). The TCR was taken from a woman in her sixties who had recovered from COVID-19.

CDR3 region: CATTPVPSSGNTIYF. For the CDR3, the DNA is TGTGCCACCACCCCCGTCCCGAGCTCTGGAAACACCATATATTTT. The rearrangement links TRBV10-3 to TRBJ1-3; no clear D. CDR3 length: 15 residues. V lost 10 bases, J lost 0 bases, and 16 bases lay in between. The germline V gene has CDR1 ENHRY and CDR2 SYGVKD.